This T cell receptor (beta chain) originates from a study of cytomegalovirus exposure and HLA in healthy donors. This clone appeared a few times. Primers included in the PCR were 60 Vbeta and 13 Jbeta primers. Clones were read by immunoSEQ multiplex PCR, and TCRdb kept only the in-frame ones, dropping some. The table has about 130,000 clones, about three quarters seen once. V was clipped by 8 bases and J by 7 bases, with 15 bases between them. The CDR3 contains 13 residues. CDR1 and CDR2 (germline): WNHNN, SYGVQD (reference sequence). The sequence was collected from a human donor in good health. V and J are TRBV10-1 and TRBJ1-5; maybe TRBD1 (6 bases). Source material: PBMCs. The CDR3 here is CASLTGENQPQHF. The CDR3 DNA reads as TGCGCCAGCTTGACAGGTGAAAACCAGCCCCAGCATTTT.